The present T cell receptor (beta chain) was sequenced within a study of cytomegalovirus exposure and HLA in healthy donors. The CDR3 has 16 amino acids. CDR1 is SGDLS and CDR2 is YYNGEE in the germline V gene. The J segment lost 3 bases and the V segment lost 3 bases, leaving 4 bases of the junction unmatched. The PCR used 60 Vbeta and 13 Jbeta primers. Assay used: immunoSEQ multiplex PCR; TCRdb lists only in-frame clones, some missing. The data show some 150,000 clones, 80% seen once. Sequencing was carried out using PBMCs. This chain connects TRBV9 to TRBJ2-6, with 9 bases identical to TRBD1. This clonotype was obtained from a male donor in good health and CMV-seronegative. The CDR3 DNA is TGTGCCAGCAGCGCGACAGGGGGGCTTGGGGCCAACGTCCTGACTTTC. Protein sequence: CASSATGGLGANVLTF.